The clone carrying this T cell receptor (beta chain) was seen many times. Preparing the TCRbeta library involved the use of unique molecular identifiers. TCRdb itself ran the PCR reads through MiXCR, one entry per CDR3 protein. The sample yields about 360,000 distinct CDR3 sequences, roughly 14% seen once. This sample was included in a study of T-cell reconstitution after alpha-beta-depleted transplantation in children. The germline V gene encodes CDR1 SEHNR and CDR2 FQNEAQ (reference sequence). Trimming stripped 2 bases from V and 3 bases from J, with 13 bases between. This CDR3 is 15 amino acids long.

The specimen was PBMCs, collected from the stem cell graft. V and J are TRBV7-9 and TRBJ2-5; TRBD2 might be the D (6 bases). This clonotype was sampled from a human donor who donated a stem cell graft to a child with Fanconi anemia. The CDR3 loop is CASSLPMTSEETQYF. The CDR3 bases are TGTGCCAGCAGCTTACCAATGACTAGTGAAGAGACCCAGTACTTC. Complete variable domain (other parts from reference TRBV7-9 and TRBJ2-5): DTGVSQNPRHKITKRGQNVTFRCDPISEHNRLYWYRQTLGQGPEFLTYFQNEAQLEKSRLLSDRFSAERPKGSFSTLEIQRTEQGDSAMYLCASSLPMTSEETQYFGPGTRLLVL.